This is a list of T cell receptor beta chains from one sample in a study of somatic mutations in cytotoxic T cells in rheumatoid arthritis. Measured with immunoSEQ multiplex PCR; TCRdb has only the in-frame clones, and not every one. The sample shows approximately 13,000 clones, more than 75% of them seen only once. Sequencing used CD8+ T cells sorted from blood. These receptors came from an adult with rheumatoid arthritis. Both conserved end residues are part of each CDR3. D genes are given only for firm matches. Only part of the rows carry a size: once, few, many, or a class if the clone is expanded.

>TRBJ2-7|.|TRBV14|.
TGTGCCAGCAGCTTACAGCCAAGCTCCTACGAGCAGTACTTC
CASSLQPSSYEQYF
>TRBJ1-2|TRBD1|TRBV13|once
TGTGCCAGCAGCTCACCCGGGACAGGGGATGGCTACACCTTC
CASSSPGTGDGYTF
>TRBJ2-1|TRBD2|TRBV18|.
TGTGCCAGCTCACCACCGTCGGGAGGACACTACAATGAGCAGTTCTTC
CASSPPSGGHYNEQFF
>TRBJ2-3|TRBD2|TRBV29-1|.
TGCAGCGTTCTACGTAGCGGGGGATACACAGATACGCAGTATTTT
CSVLRSGGYTDTQYF
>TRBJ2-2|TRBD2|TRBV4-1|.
TGCGCCAGCAGCCAAGTGGGACTAGCAGGAACCGGGGAGCTGTTTTTT
CASSQVGLAGTGELFF
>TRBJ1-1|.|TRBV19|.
TGTGCCAGTAGTATGGGTACAGGGTTCACTGAAGCTTTCTTT
CASSMGTGFTEAFF
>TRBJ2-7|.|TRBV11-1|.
TGTGCCAGCAGCCCCTGGGTCGGGGTCAGCGAGCAGTACTTC
CASSPWVGVSEQYF
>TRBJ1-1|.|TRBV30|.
TGTGCCTTGACAGATAATCAAATGAACACTGAAGCTTTCTTT
CALTDNQMNTEAFF
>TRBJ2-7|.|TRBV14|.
TGTGCCAGCAGCCAAGAGGTAGGGAGCAACGAGCAGTACTTC
CASSQEVGSNEQYF
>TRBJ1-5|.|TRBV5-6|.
TGTGCCAGCAGCTTGGGGACGAATAGCAATCAGCCCCAGCATTTT
CASSLGTNSNQPQHF
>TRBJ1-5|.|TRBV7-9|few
TGTGCCAGCAGCTCGGGGGGGAACGGGCAGCCCCAGCATTTT
CASSSGGNGQPQHF
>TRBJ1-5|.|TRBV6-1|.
TGTGCCAGCAAAGCAGGACAGCCCCAGCATTTT
CASKAGQPQHF
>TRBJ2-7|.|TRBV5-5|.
TGTGCCAGCAGCTTGGGGGGGGCGCGTAATTCCGAGCAGTACTTC
CASSLGGARNSEQYF
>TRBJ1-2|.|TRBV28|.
TGTGCCAGCAGGGTTCGGGGGAACTATGGCTACACCTTC
CASRVRGNYGYTF
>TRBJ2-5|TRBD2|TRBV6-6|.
TGTGCCAGCACTCCAGGGACTAGGCAAGAGACCCAGTACTTC
CASTPGTRQETQYF
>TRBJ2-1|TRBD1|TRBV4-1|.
TGCGCCAGCAGCTATGACAGGGTGGTTGGTGAGCAGTTCTTC
CASSYDRVVGEQFF
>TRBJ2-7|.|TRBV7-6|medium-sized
TGTGCCAGCAGCTCGGACATACCCGAGCAGTACTTC
CASSSDIPEQYF
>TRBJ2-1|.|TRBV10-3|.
TGTGCCTCAGGGGGGTCGACTACATACAATGAGCAGTTCTTC
CASGGSTTYNEQFF
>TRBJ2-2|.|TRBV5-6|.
TGTGCCAGCAGCCCCACGGGGGTTAACACCGGGGAGCTGTTTTTT
CASSPTGVNTGELFF
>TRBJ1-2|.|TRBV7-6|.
TGTGCCAGCAGCCCCCCATCTATAGGATACTATGGCTACACCTTC
CASSPPSIGYYGYTF
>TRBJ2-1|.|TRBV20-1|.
TGCAGTGGCGAGTCGAGCACTAGCCGAATCTTC
CSGESSTSRIF
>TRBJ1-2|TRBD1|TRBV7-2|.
TGTGCCAGCAGCCTTTTGGACAGGAACTATGGCTACACCTTC
CASSLLDRNYGYTF
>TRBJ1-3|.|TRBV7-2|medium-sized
TGTGCCAGCAGCTTAGTGGCCAGCGGAGACACCATATATTTT
CASSLVASGDTIYF
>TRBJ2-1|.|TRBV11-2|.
TGTGCCAGCAGCTCACCCCGGAGGGGACCGAGGGGGGATGAGCAGTTCTTC
CASSSPRRGPRGDEQFF
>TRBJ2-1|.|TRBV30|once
TGTGCCTGGAGGTTCACGTATGAGCAGTTCTTC
CAWRFTYEQFF
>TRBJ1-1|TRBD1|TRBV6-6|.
TGTGCCAGCAGTCCCCGACAGGGTAAGAACACTGAAGCTTTCTTT
CASSPRQGKNTEAFF
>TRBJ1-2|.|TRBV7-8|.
TGTGCCAGCAGCCAGACAGGTGCTCCTTATGGCTACACCTTC
CASSQTGAPYGYTF